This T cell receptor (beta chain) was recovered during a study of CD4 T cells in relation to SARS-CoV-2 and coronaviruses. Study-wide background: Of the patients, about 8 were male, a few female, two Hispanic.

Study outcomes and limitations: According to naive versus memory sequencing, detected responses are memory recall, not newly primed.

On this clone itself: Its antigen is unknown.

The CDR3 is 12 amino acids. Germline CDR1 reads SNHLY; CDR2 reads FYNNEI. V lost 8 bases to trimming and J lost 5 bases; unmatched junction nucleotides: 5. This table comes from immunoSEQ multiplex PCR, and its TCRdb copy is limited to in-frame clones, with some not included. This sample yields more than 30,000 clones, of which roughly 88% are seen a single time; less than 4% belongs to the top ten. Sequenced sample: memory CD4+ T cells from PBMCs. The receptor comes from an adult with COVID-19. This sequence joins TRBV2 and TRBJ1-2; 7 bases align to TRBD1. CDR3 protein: CASDREGYGYTF. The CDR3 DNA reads TGTGCCAGCGACAGGGAAGGGTATGGCTACACCTTC.